The 9 T cell receptor beta chains listed next were all sequenced from one sample in a study of blood T cells in healthy people across ages. It was with a sample-barcoded 5' primer and a J-beta primer mix that a second PCR of roughly 7 to 12 cycles was run. MiXCR, applied by TCRdb to the 5' RACE reads, yields one record per CDR3 protein. The data show approximately 490,000 distinct CDR3 sequences, about 24% seen once. The same sample was also used in a study of T cells of mothers and their children.

Sequencing used blood. Receptors were obtained from a boy aged 5-17 years in good health.

This clonotype was detected only a few times. CDR3 amino acids: CASSLESGPRTGNEQFF. CDR3 nucleotide sequence: TGTGCCAGCAGCTTAGAGTCGGGGCCCCGAACAGGGAATGAGCAGTTCTTC. V usage is TRBV7-6 and J usage is TRBJ2-1, with D possibly matching TRBD1 (6 bases). Between the trimmed V and J ends, which lost 1 base and 7 bases, there was a span of 20 bases. The germline gives CDR1 SGHVS, CDR2 FNYEAQ. The CDR3 spans 17 residues.

The chain couples TRBV5-1 to TRBJ1-1; D not resolved. This CDR3 is 14 amino acids long. The V end lost 3 bases, the J end lost 2 bases, and 11 bases lay between the germline ends. Germline CDR1 and CDR2: SGHRS and YFSETQ. The CDR3 region is CASSSDGPNTEAFF. CDR3 nucleotides: TGCGCCAGCAGCTCGGACGGACCAAACACTGAAGCTTTCTTT. The full variable domain, in which reference TRBV5-1 and TRBJ1-1 provide the parts outside the CDR3, is KAGVTQTPRYLIKTRGQQVTLSCSPISGHRSVSWYQQTPGQGLQFLFEYFSETQRNKGNFPGRFSGRQFSNSRSEMNVSTLELGDSALYLCASSSDGPNTEAFFGQGTRLTVV.

CDR3 protein: CSANRAGQKGLAGGSAYEQYF. CDR3 nucleotides: TGCAGTGCTAATAGAGCTGGCCAGAAAGGACTAGCGGGAGGGTCCGCCTACGAGCAGTACTTC. The rearrangement links TRBV20-1 to TRBJ2-7; TRBD2 matches 15 bases. This CDR3 spans 21 amino acids. Germline CDR1 DFQATT, CDR2 SNEGSKA (reference sequence). Trimming removed 4 bases from V and 2 bases from J; junction bases left unmatched: 21.

The chain employs TRBV30 and TRBJ2-1; the D gene is possibly TRBD2 (7 bases). V gave up 1 base and J gave up 1 base, with 14 bases separating them. The CDR3 length is 16 residues. Germline CDR1 reads GTSNPN; CDR2 reads SVGIG (reference sequence). The CDR3 protein is CAWSELGGGSYNEQFF. The CDR3 DNA follows: TGTGCCTGGAGTGAGTTAGGGGGGGGTTCCTACAATGAGCAGTTCTTC.

This clonotype turned up a few times. The chain joins TRBV14 to TRBJ2-7; 11 nucleotides agree with TRBD1. The germline gives CDR1 SGHDN, CDR2 FVKESK. The CDR3 is 17 amino acids. The V and J ends lost 3 bases and 5 bases, in that order; junction bases with no gene match: 12. CDR3 in amino acids: CASSQVAGQGGFDEQYF. The CDR3 nucleotides are TGTGCCAGCAGCCAGGTAGCGGGACAGGGGGGCTTCGACGAGCAGTACTTC.

The chain couples TRBV7-9 to TRBJ2-5; 13 bases fit TRBD2. CDR3 length: 16 amino acids. The V gene's germline CDR1 is SEHNR and CDR2 FQNEAQ (reference sequence). V shed 4 bases, J shed 4 bases, and the junction held 6 bases outside the gene matches. CDR3 coding DNA: TGTGCCAGCAGCTCATGGACTAGCGGGGGCCCAGAGACCCAGTACTTC. Amino acids: CASSSWTSGGPETQYF. The full variable domain, its missing parts supplied by reference TRBV7-9 and TRBJ2-5, is DTGVSQNPRHKITKRGQNVTFRCDPISEHNRLYWYRQTLGQGPEFLTYFQNEAQLEKSRLLSDRFSAERPKGSFSTLEIQRTEQGDSAMYLCASSSWTSGGPETQYFGPGTRLLVL.

The chain recombines TRBV7-2 with TRBJ2-5; D possibly corresponds to TRBD1 (5 bases). The J call is in doubt because the DNA end fits TRBJ2-7 better. Germline CDR1 is SGHTA and CDR2 is FQGNSA. The CDR3 contains 13 residues. The CDR3 loop is CASSFQGWDEQYF. The DNA of the CDR3 is TGTGCCAGCAGCTTCCAGGGTTGGGACGAGCAGTACTTC.

This chain connects TRBV5-1 to TRBJ2-7, with D perhaps TRBD1 (5 bases). The DNA matches TRBJ2-5 better at its end, which makes the J call doubtful. Germline V CDR1 and CDR2: SGHRS, YFSETQ. The CDR3 has 17 amino acids. The CDR3 spells CASSLGGHDETQETQYF. CDR3 sequence (DNA): TGCGCCAGCAGCTTGGGCGGACACGATGAAACCCAAGAGACCCAGTACTTC.

This clonotype turned up a few times. V usage is TRBV20-1 and J usage is TRBJ2-2; D may be TRBD1 (5 bases). This CDR3 comprises 15 residues. Trimming pared 6 bases from V and 3 bases from J, leaving 17 bases between. The germline V gene encodes CDR1 DFQATT and CDR2 SNEGSKA (reference sequence). The CDR3: CSASPWGTDTGELFF. The DNA of the CDR3 is TGCAGTGCCTCCCCCTGGGGCACGGACACCGGGGAGCTGTTTTTT.